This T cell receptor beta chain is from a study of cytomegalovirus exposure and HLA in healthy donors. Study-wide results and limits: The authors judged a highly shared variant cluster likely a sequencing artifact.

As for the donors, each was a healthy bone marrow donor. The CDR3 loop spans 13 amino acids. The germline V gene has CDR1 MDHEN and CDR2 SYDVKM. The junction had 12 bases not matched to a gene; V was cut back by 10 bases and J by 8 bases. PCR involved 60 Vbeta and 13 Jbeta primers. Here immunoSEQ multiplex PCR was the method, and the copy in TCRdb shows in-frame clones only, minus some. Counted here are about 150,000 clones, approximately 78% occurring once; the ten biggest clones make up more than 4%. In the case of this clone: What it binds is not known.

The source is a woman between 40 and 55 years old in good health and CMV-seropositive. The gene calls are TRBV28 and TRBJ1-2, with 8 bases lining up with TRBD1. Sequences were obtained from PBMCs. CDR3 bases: TGTGCCATCACTCGACAGGGGTATAGCGGCTACACCTTC. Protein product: CAITRQGYSGYTF.